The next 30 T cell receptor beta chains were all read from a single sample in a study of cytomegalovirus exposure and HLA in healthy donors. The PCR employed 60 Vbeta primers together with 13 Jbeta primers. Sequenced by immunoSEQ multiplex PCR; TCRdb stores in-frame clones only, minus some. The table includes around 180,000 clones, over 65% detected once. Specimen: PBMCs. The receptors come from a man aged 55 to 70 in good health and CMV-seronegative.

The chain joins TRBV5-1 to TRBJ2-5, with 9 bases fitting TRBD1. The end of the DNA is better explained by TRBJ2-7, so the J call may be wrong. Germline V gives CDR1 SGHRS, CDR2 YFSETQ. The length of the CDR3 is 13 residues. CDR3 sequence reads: CASARQGAYEQYF. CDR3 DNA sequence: TGCGCCAGCGCAAGACAGGGGGCCTACGAGCAGTACTTC.

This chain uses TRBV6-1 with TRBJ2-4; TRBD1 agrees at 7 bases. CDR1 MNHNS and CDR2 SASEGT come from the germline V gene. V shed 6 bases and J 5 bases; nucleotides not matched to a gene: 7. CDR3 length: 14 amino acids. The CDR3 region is CASSSQGNQNIQYF. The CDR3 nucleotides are TGTGCCAGCAGCTCACAGGGGAACCAAAACATTCAGTACTTC.

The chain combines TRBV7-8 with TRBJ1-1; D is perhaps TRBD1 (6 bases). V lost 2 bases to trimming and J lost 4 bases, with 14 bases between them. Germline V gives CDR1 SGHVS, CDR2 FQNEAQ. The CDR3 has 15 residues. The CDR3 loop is CASSLTGTRGTEAFF. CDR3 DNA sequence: TGTGCCAGCAGCTTAACCGGGACACGCGGCACTGAAGCTTTCTTT.

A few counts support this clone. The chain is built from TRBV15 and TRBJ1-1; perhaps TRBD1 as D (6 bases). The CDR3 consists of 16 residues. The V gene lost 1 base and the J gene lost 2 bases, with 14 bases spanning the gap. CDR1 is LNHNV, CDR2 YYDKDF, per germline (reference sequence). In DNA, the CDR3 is TGTGCCACCAGCAGAGGAAAGGGGGAGGGTAACACTGAAGCTTTCTTT. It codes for CATSRGKGEGNTEAFF.

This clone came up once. CDR3 residues: CASSLYREGTEAFF. The CDR3 nucleotides are TGTGCCAGCAGCTTGTACAGGGAGGGCACTGAAGCTTTCTTT. The rearrangement uses TRBV11-1 and TRBJ1-1, with D possibly matching TRBD1 (6 bases). V was clipped by 3 bases and J by 4 bases, with 12 bases between them. In germline, CDR1 is SGHAT, CDR2 FQDESV (reference sequence). The CDR3 sequence is 14 residues long. Full variable domain (outside the CDR3, taken from reference TRBV11-1 and TRBJ1-1): EAEVAQSPRYKITEKSQAVAFWCDPISGHATLYWYRQILGQGPELLVQFQDESVVDDSQLPKDRFSAERLKGVDSTLKIQPAELGDSAMYLCASSLYREGTEAFFGQGTRLTVV.

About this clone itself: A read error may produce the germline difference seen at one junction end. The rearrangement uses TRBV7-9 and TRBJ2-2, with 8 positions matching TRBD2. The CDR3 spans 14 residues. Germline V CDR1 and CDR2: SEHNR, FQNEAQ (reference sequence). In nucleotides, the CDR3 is TGTTCCAGCAGCGTCCGGGGGGGAACCGGGGAGCTGTTTTTT. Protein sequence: CSSSVRGGTGELFF.

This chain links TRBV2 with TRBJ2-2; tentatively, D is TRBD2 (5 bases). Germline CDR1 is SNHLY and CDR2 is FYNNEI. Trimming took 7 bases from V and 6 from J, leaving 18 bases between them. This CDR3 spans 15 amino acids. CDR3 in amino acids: CASMGPTSLSGELFF. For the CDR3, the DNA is TGTGCCAGCATGGGTCCTACTAGTCTTTCCGGGGAGCTGTTTTTT. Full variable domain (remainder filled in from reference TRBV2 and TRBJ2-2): EPEVTQTPSHQVTQMGQEVILRCVPISNHLYFYWYRQILGQKVEFLVSFYNNEISEKSEIFDDQFSVERPDGSNFTLKIRSTKLEDSAMYFCASMGPTSLSGELFFGEGSRLTVL.

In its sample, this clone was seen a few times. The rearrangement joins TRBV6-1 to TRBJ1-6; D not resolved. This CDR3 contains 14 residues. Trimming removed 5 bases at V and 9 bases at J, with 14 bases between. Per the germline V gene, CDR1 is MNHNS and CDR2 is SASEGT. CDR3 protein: CASSSSPEGSPLHF. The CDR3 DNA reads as TGTGCCAGCAGTTCATCCCCTGAGGGTTCACCCCTCCACTTT.

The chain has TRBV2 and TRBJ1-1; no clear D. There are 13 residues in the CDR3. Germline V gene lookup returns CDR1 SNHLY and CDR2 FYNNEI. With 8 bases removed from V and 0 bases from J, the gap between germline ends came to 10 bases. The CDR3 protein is CASVNNMNTEAFF. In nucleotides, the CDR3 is TGTGCCAGCGTGAACAACATGAACACTGAAGCTTTCTTT.

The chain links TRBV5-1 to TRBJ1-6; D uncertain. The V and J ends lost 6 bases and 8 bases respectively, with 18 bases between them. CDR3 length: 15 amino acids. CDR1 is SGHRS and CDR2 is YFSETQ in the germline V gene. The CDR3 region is CASKKAGSNYSPLHF. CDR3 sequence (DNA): TGCGCCAGCAAGAAGGCGGGATCTAATTATTCACCCCTCCACTTT.

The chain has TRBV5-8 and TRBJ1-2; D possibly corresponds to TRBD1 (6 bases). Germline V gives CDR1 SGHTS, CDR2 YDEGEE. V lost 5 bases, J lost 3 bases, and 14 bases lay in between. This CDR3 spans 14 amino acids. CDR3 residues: CASRDQGIDYGYTF. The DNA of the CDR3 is TGTGCCAGCAGAGATCAGGGGATAGACTATGGCTACACCTTC. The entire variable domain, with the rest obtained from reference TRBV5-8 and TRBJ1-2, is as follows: EAGVTQSPTHLIKTRGQQATLRCSPISGHTSVYWYQQALGLGLQFLLWYDEGEERNRGNFPPRFSGRQFPNYSSELNVNALELEDSALYLCASRDQGIDYGYTFGSGTRLTVV.

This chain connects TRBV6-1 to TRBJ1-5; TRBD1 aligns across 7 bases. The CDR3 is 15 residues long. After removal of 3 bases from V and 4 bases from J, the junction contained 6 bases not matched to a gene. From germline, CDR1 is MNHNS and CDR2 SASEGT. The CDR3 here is CASSERTGGNQPQHF. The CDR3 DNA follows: TGTGCCAGCAGTGAGAGGACAGGTGGGAATCAGCCCCAGCATTTT.

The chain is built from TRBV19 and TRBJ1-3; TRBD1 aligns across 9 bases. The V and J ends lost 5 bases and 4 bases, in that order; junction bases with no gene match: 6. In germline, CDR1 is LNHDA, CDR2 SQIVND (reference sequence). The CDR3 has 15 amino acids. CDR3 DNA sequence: TGTGCCAGTAGTCCGACCGGGACAGGGGGAAACACCATATATTTT. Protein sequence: CASSPTGTGGNTIYF.

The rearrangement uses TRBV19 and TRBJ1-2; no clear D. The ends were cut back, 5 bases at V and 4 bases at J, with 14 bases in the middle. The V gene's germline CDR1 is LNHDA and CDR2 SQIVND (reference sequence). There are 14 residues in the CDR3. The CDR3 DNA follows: TGTGCCAGTAGTGATCAGACGGGGAGCTATGGCTACACCTTC. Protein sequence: CASSDQTGSYGYTF.

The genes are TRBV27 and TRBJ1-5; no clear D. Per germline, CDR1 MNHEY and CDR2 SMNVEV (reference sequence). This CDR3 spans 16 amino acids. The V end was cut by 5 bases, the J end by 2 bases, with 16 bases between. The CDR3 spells CASSLRTGIGNQPQHF. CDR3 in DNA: TGTGCCAGCAGTCTTAGGACGGGAATAGGCAATCAGCCCCAGCATTTT.

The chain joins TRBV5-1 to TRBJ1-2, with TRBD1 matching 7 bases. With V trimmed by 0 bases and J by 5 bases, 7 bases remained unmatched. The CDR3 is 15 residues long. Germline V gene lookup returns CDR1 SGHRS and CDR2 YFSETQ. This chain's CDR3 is CASSLGDSIPYGYTF. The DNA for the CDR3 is TGCGCCAGCAGCTTGGGGGACAGCATTCCTTATGGCTACACCTTC. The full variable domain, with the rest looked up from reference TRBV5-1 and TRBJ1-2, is KAGVTQTPRYLIKTRGQQVTLSCSPISGHRSVSWYQQTPGQGLQFLFEYFSETQRNKGNFPGRFSGRQFSNSRSEMNVSTLELGDSALYLCASSLGDSIPYGYTFGSGTRLTVV.

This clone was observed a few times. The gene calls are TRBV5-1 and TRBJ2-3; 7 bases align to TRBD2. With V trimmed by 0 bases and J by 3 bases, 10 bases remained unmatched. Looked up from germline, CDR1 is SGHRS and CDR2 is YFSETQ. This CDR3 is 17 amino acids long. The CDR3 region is CASSLESGAGATDTQYF. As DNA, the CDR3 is TGCGCCAGCAGCTTGGAATCTGGGGCGGGAGCAACAGATACGCAGTATTTT.

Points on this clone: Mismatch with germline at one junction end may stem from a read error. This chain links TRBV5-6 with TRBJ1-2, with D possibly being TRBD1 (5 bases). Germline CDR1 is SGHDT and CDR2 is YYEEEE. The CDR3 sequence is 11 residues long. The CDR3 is CASSLGAGYPF. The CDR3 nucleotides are TGTGCCAGCAGTCTAGGGGCTGGCTACCCCTTC.

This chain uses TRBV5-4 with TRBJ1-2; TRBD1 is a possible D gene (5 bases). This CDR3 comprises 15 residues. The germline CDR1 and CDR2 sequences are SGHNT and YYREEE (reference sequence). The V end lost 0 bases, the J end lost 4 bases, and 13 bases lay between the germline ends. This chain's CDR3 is CASSLGGSRGYGYTF. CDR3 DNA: TGTGCCAGCAGCTTGGGGGGCAGTCGTGGCTATGGCTACACCTTC.

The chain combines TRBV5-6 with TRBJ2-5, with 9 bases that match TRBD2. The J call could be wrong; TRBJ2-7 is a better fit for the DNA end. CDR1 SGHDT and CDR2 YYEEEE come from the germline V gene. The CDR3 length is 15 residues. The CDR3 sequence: CASSTGREGMYEQYF. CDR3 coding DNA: TGTGCCAGCAGCACGGGGCGGGAGGGCATGTACGAGCAGTACTTC.

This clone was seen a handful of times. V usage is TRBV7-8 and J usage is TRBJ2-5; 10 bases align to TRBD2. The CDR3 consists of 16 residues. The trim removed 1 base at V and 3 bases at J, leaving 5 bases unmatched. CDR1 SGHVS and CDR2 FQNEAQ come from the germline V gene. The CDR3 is CASSLGSSGRKETQYF. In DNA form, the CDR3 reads TGTGCCAGCAGCTTAGGGTCTAGCGGGAGAAAAGAGACCCAGTACTTC.

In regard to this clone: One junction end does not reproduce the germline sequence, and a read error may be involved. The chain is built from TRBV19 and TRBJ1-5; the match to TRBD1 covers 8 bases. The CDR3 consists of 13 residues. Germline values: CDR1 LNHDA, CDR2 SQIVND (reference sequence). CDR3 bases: TGTGCCAGTAGTCAGGGGGCGCGTCAGCCCCAGAATTTT. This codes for CASSQGARQPQNF. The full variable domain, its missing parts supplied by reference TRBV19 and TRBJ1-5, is DGGITQSPKYLFRKEGQNVTLSCEQNLNHDAMYWYRQDPGQGLRLIYYSQIVNDFQKGDIAEGYSVSREKKESFPLTVTSAQKNPTAFYLCASSQGARQPQNFGDGTRLSIL.

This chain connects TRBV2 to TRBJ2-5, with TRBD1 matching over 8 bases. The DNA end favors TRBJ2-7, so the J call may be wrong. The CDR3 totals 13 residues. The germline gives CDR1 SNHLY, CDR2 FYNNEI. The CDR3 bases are TGTGCCAGCGCGTGGGACAGGTTCTACGAGCAGTACTTC. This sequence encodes CASAWDRFYEQYF.

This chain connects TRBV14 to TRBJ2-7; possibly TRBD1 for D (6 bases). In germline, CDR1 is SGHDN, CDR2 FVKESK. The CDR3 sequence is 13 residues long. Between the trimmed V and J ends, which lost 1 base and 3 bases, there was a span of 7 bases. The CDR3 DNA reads TGTGCCAGCAGCCAAGCAGGGGACTACGAGCAGTACTTC. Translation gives CASSQAGDYEQYF.

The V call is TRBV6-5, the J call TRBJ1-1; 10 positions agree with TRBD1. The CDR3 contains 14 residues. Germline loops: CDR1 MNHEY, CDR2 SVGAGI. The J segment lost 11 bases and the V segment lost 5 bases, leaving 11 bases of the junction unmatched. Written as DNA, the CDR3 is TGTGCCAGCAGTACGACAGGGGGCGCTTCATCGGCTTTCTTT. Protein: CASSTTGGASSAFF.

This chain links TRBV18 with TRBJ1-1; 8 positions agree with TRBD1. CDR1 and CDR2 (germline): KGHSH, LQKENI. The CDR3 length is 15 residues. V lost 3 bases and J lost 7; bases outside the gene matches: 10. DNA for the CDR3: TGTGCCAGCTCACCGCCCGGGAGACAGGGGCTTGAAGCTTTCTTT. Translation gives CASSPPGRQGLEAFF.

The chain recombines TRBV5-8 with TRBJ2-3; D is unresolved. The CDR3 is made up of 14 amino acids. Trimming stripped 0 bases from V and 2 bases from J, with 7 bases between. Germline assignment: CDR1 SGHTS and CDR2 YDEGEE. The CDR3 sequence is CASSLAGDTDTQYF. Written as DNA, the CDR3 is TGTGCCAGCAGCTTGGCAGGCGACACAGATACGCAGTATTTT.

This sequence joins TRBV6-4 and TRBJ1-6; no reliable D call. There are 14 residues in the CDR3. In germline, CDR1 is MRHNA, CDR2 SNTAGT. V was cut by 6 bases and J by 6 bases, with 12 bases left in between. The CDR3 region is CASRREGTNSPLHF. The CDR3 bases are TGTGCCAGCAGGAGGGAAGGCACTAATTCACCCCTCCACTTT.

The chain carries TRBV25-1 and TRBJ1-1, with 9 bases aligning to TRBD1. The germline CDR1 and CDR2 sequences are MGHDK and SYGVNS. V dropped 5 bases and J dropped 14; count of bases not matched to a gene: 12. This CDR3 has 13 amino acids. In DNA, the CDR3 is TGTGCCAGCAGTCCCGGACAGGGGCCTAGATCCTTCTTT. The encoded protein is CASSPGQGPRSFF.

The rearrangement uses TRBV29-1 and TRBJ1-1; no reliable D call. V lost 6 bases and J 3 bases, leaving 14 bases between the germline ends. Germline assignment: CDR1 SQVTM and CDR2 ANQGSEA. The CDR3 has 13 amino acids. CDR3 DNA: TGCAGCGTAAGCAAGAGCCCTGACACTGAAGCTTTCTTT. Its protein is CSVSKSPDTEAFF.